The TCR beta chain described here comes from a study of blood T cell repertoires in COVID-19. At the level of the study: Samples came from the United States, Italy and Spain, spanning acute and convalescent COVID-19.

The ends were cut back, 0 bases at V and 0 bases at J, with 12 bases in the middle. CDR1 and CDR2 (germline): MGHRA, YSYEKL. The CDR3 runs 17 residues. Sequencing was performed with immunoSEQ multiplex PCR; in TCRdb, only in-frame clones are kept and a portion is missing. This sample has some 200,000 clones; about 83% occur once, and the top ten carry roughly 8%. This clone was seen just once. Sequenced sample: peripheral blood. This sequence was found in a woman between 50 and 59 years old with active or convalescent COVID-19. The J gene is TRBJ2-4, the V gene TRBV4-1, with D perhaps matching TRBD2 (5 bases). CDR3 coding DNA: TGCGCCAGCAGCCAAGATCGAGCAGGACTAGCCAAAAACATTCAGTACTTC. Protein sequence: CASSQDRAGLAKNIQYF.